The present entry profiles one TCR beta chain with its context. This clone's antigen is unknown. No base qualities exist here, and no much larger clone lies one base off it. The reads were generated on an Illumina NovaSeq 6000. TCRalpha and TCRbeta cDNA libraries were constructed by 5'RACE with constant-segment primers, with sample barcodes and unique molecular identifiers being introduced. Trizol reagent was used to extract RNA from every sample. Amplification of the libraries took two PCR steps, and the second step added a second sample barcode plus Illumina TruSeq adapters. The libraries were sequenced on an Illumina NovaSeq using 2 x 150 bp paired-end reads. The original methods were these. Reads were demultiplexed and collapsed into UMI-guided consensus sequences with migec v1.2.7. Using mixcr v2.1.11, UMI consensuses were aligned to TRA and TRB V and J templates and then assembled into clonotypes. A clonotype was counted as expanded or contracted only when both edgeR and NoisET called the clonotype significant, with the noise models trained on biological replicates. edgeR calls used a false discovery rate-adjusted p below 0.01 and a log2 fold-change threshold of 1. PCA with hierarchical clustering of max-normalized trajectories of the 1000 most abundant clonotypes was used as exploratory dynamics analysis. The CD4 or CD8 phenotype of responding clones was assigned using the separately sequenced CD4+ and CD8+ repertoires. TCRdb passed the public sequencing reads through fastp at Q25 and MiXCR, retaining productive beta sequences. Rows matching on CDR3 protein sequence are summarized as one entry with the most common DNA and genes. The V and J calls shown here were made by TCRdb, not taken from the authors' results. The sample profile shows some 320,000 distinct CDR3 sequences; 15% of them were found once. The ten largest clones capture 20% to 25% of the sample.

This sample is part of a study of T-cell memory formation after mild COVID-19 (dated by TCRdb to the early 2020s). Regarding the complete study: TCR sequence clusters from the two donors were found to be largely donor specific. Longitudinal TCRalpha and TCRbeta repertoire sequencing tracked T-cell clones expanding and contracting after mild COVID-19 in a couple of donors. The cohort comprised two young, previously healthy adult volunteers, one female and one male.

Ficoll-Paque density gradient centrifugation was used to isolate PBMCs. Results the study describes overall, beyond this receptor: From day 15 to 85, contracting clones showed balanced CD4/CD8 phenotypes, whereas a second wave of clones that expanded from day 15 to 37 leaned towards CD4+. SARS-CoV-2 specificity was not confirmed for the second-wave clones peaking on day 37. The study covered only two mild cases, and larger cohorts including severe cases with pre-infection samples were considered necessary. Some responding clones were detected in pre-infection memory, suggesting pre-existing cross-reactive memory T cells joined the SARS-CoV-2 response. Contracting CD4+ clones turned up mainly in the CM and EM memory subsets, whereas EMRA was where CD8+ clones were enriched.

From its cysteine to its phenylalanine, the CDR3 spans 14 amino acids. CDR3 DNA only is kept here, 42 bases in frame from base 1. Trimming costs V 3 bases and J 5 bases, and their ends lie 13 bases apart. The germline V gene sets CDR1 to SQVTM and CDR2 to ANQGSEA. This receptor chain uses TRBV29-1 and TRBJ2-2; the D gene assignment is ambiguous. Sequenced sample: PBMCs or a T cell subset sorted from them (not recorded which). The clonotype originates from a man aged 18 to 30 who had mild COVID-19 (a few samples of this study predate the infection). The sample titles of this study are shuffled in the database, so cell type and time point are left out; the donor was told from shared clones. This receptor carries the CDR3 CSVDPGYSTGELFF. The DNA sequence is as follows: TGCAGCGTTGACCCCGGGTATTCGACCGGGGAGCTGTTTTTT.